These 8 T cell receptor beta chains were all obtained from the same sample, sequenced in a study of control samples from healthy donors and cancer patients (TCRdb year 2020). The protocol used for the library was the immunoSEQ multiplex PCR assay. Not all clones reach the TCRdb copy of this immuneACCESS table, which keeps in-frame sequences only. Checked studies attribute under half of the gap to unresolved V genes and leave the rest unexplained. The sample table holds approximately 180,000 clones, of which around 90% were seen once. The ten top clones hold roughly 2% of the sample. Sequenced sample: blood. The receptor set was obtained from a woman in her thirties or forties in good health.

The genes are TRBV7-8 and TRBJ1-2, with D perhaps matching TRBD1 (5 bases). In germline, CDR1 is SGHVS, CDR2 FQNEAQ. The CDR3 has 15 residues. Trimming shortened V by 5 bases and J by 2 bases, and 15 bases separated the two germline ends. The CDR3 nucleotides are TGTGCCAGCAGCCCAAAGGGTGGGGGGAACTATGGCTACACCTTC. Amino acid sequence: CASSPKGGGNYGYTF.

The chain is built from TRBV4-1 and TRBJ2-3; D perhaps matches TRBD1 (5 bases). The V gene lost 4 bases and the J gene lost 4 bases, with 21 bases spanning the gap. Germline assignment: CDR1 MGHRA and CDR2 YSYEKL. This CDR3 is 17 amino acids long. The CDR3 here is CASSPLRGSGLADTQYF. The CDR3 DNA is TGCGCCAGCAGCCCTCTTAGGGGTTCTGGCCTCGCAGATACGCAGTATTTT.

The rearrangement uses TRBV2 and TRBJ2-1; D possibly corresponds to TRBD2 (6 bases). CDR1 SNHLY and CDR2 FYNNEI come from the germline V gene. This CDR3 comprises 12 residues. Trimming removed 6 bases from V and 10 bases from J, with 13 bases in between. For the CDR3, the DNA is TGTGCCAGCAGGGACGGGAGCCGGGAGCAGTTCTTC. As protein: CASRDGSREQFF. The variable domain in full, with the rest retrieved from reference TRBV2 and TRBJ2-1, is EPEVTQTPSHQVTQMGQEVILRCVPISNHLYFYWYRQILGQKVEFLVSFYNNEISEKSEIFDDQFSVERPDGSNFTLKIRSTKLEDSAMYFCASRDGSREQFFGPGTRLTVL.

The chain carries TRBV27 and TRBJ1-2, with D unclear. The V end was cut by 5 bases, the J end by 5 bases, with 18 bases between. Germline CDR1 and CDR2: MNHEY and SMNVEV (reference sequence). This CDR3 contains 15 residues. Here the CDR3 DNA reads TGTGCCAGCAGTCCTCGCGGAGGGCAGTCTTATGGCTACACCTTC. Residues: CASSPRGGQSYGYTF.

V and J are TRBV3-1 (or the pseudogene TRBV3-2) and TRBJ2-5; 8 nucleotides line up with TRBD2. CDR1 is LGHDT and CDR2 is YNNKEL in the germline V gene (reference sequence). This CDR3 comprises 14 residues. The V and J ends lost 3 bases and 8 bases, in that order; junction bases with no gene match: 8. CDR3 nucleotide sequence: TGTGCCAGCAGCCAGAGCGGGGGAGGTGGAACCCAGTACTTC. Translation gives CASSQSGGGGTQYF.

The rearrangement uses TRBV27 and TRBJ1-5, with 9 bases matching TRBD1. The CDR3 totals 15 residues. The germline V gene encodes CDR1 MNHEY and CDR2 SMNVEV (reference sequence). With V trimmed by 8 bases and J by 6 bases, 11 bases remained unmatched. The CDR3 sequence is CASSTYRGRFQPQHF. CDR3 nucleotide sequence: TGTGCCAGCTCTACCTACAGGGGGCGGTTTCAGCCCCAGCATTTT.

The gene calls are TRBV12-3 or TRBV12-4 and TRBJ1-1; D not resolved. The CDR3 is 13 residues long. The germline V and J ends were trimmed by 6 bases and 0 bases, with 8 bases remaining between them. CDR3 sequence reads: CASRRAMNTEAFF. The DNA for the CDR3 is TGTGCCAGCAGGCGGGCCATGAACACTGAAGCTTTCTTT.

The chain links TRBV7-8 to TRBJ1-2, with TRBD1 matching over 8 bases. V was pared by 5 bases and J by 6 bases, with 5 bases of the junction left unmatched. This CDR3 is 13 amino acids long. Germline assignment: CDR1 SGHVS and CDR2 FQNEAQ. CDR3 DNA: TGTGCCAGCAGCCCGGACAGGGAGGATGGCTACACCTTC. Its translation is CASSPDREDGYTF.